Described below is a single T cell receptor (beta chain) sequence and its context. V was clipped by 1 base and J by 2 bases; unmatched bases: 4. Looked up from germline, CDR1 is MNHNS and CDR2 is SASEGT. The CDR3 length is 15 residues. The sample belongs to a study of blood T cell repertoires in COVID-19. Measured with immunoSEQ multiplex PCR; TCRdb has only the in-frame clones, and not every one. The table lists more than 300,000 clones, just over 85% of them singletons, with roughly 10% in the top ten. The chain joins TRBV6-1 to TRBJ2-7, with 8 positions matching TRBD2. The source material was PBMCs or T cells enriched from blood (not recorded which). The receptor's source is a woman aged 18 to 35 who had recovered from COVID-19. CDR3 amino acids: CASSEVKGLAYEQYF. Here the CDR3 DNA reads TGTGCCAGCAGTGAAGTGAAGGGACTAGCCTACGAGCAGTACTTC.